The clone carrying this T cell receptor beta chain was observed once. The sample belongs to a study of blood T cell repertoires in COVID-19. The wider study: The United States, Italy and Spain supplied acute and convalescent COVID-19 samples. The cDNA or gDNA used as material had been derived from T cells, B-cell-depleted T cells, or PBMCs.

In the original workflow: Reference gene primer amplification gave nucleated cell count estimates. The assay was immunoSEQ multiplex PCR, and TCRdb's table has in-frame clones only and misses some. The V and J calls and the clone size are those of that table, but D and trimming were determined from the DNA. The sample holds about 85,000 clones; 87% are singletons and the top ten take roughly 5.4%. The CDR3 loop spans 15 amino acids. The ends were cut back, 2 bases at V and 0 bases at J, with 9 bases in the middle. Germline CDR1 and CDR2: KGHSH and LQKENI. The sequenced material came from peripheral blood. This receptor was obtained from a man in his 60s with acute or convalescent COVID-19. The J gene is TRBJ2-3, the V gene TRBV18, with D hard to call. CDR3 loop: CASSPELHSTDTQYF. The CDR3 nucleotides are TGTGCCAGCTCACCAGAACTCCATAGCACAGATACGCAGTATTTT.